One sample yielded the 13 T cell receptor beta chains listed below, sequenced in a study of blood T cell repertoires in COVID-19. Assay: immunoSEQ multiplex PCR; the TCRdb copy retains only in-frame clones and omits some. Seen here are 200,000 to 250,000 clones, 70% to 90% observed once, and the top ten hold 10% to 11%. The sample was PBMCs or T cells enriched from blood (not recorded which). The receptors were sampled from a man aged 30-40 years who had recovered from COVID-19.

This chain joins TRBV10-3 and TRBJ2-3; 7 bases map to TRBD1. Germline CDR1 ENHRY, CDR2 SYGVKD. The CDR3 length is 15 residues. V lost 6 bases and J lost 5; bases outside the gene matches: 11. The CDR3 protein is CAIRQGLSLVDTQYF. Written as DNA, the CDR3 is TGTGCCATCAGACAGGGGTTATCACTGGTAGATACGCAGTATTTT.

This chain links TRBV18 with TRBJ2-1, with unresolved D. Germline assignment: CDR1 KGHSH and CDR2 LQKENI. Trimming removed 3 bases from V and 7 bases from J, with 4 bases in between. The CDR3 covers 11 residues. In DNA form, the CDR3 reads TGTGCCAGCTCACCGGCTAATGAGCAGTTCTTC. This translates into CASSPANEQFF.

This clone was detected once. The V and J genes are TRBV28 and TRBJ1-1, with unresolved D. Germline V CDR1 and CDR2: MDHEN, SYDVKM. Between the trimmed V and J ends, which lost 5 bases and 3 bases, there was a span of 16 bases. This CDR3 contains 15 residues. In DNA, the CDR3 is TGTGCCAGCAGTCCCTACTCGGGGAGGGACACTGAAGCTTTCTTT. It yields the protein CASSPYSGRDTEAFF.

The rearrangement uses TRBV7-2 and TRBJ2-3; 8 bases match TRBD2. V gave up 2 bases and J gave up 3 bases; unmatched junction bases: 7. This CDR3 spans 16 amino acids. Per the germline V gene, CDR1 is SGHTA and CDR2 is FQGNSA. The CDR3 region is CASSLMGVAGTDTQYF. For the CDR3, the DNA is TGTGCCAGCAGCTTAATGGGAGTAGCGGGAACAGATACGCAGTATTTT.

CDR3: CSVEGSLNINEQFF. The CDR3 DNA follows: TGCAGCGTTGAAGGTAGCCTTAATATCAATGAGCAGTTCTTC. J is TRBJ2-1 and V is TRBV29-1; D not resolved. Germline V gene sequence: CDR1 SQVTM, CDR2 ANQGSEA. This CDR3 comprises 14 residues. V lost 1 base, J lost 6 bases, and 13 bases lay in between.

The chain carries TRBV3-1 (or the pseudogene TRBV3-2) and TRBJ1-6; 7 bases match TRBD1. J was trimmed by 16 bases and V by 0 bases; bases with no gene match: 9. The CDR3 runs 14 residues. The germline CDR1 and CDR2 sequences are LGHDT and YNNKEL (reference sequence). The CDR3 nucleotides read TGTGCCAGCAGCCAAGACTTGGGGACAGTACCGCTCCACTTT. This encodes CASSQDLGTVPLHF.

The chain combines TRBV6-5 with TRBJ1-4; D ambiguous. Germline lookup yields CDR1 MNHEY and CDR2 SVGAGI. With 0 bases removed from V and 6 bases from J, the gap between germline ends came to 11 bases. This CDR3 is 15 amino acids long. Written as DNA, the CDR3 is TGTGCCAGCAGTTACTCGGGCAGGATTGATGAAAAACTGTTTTTT. This translates into CASSYSGRIDEKLFF.

This rearrangement joins TRBV21-1 to TRBJ1-6. TRBV21-1 is a listed pseudogene. The CDR3 spans 17 residues. CDR3 region: CASSPKGRHYYNSPLHF. For the CDR3, the DNA is TGTGCCAGCAGCCCCAAGGGGAGGCATTACTATAATTCACCCCTCCACTTT.

The rearrangement joins TRBV29-1 to TRBJ2-5; D remains unclear. The CDR3 is made up of 11 amino acids. Trimming took 2 bases from V and 4 from J, leaving 5 bases between them. Germline values: CDR1 SQVTM, CDR2 ANQGSEA. The CDR3 sequence is CSVENLETQYF. CDR3 sequence (DNA): TGCAGCGTTGAAAACTTAGAGACCCAGTACTTC.

This clone was seen a few times. V usage is TRBV28 and J usage is TRBJ1-2; D perhaps matches TRBD1 (5 bases). The germline CDR1 and CDR2 sequences are MDHEN and SYDVKM. The germline V and J ends were trimmed by 4 bases and 4 bases, with 16 bases remaining between them. This CDR3 spans 15 amino acids. The DNA for the CDR3 is TGTGCCAGCAGTTCCATCAGGGTAAGGGGCTATGGCTACACCTTC. It translates to CASSSIRVRGYGYTF.

The V call is TRBV19, the J call TRBJ2-1, with no clear D. The CDR3 is 10 amino acids. Germline V gene sequence: CDR1 LNHDA, CDR2 SQIVND (reference sequence). Trimming took 9 bases from V and 9 from J, leaving 9 bases between them. The CDR3 is CASRPGEQFF. The CDR3 DNA follows: TGTGCCAGCCGTCCGGGTGAGCAGTTCTTC.

This clone was observed once. The V and J genes are TRBV6-2 or TRBV6-3 and TRBJ2-7, with TRBD1 matching over 10 bases. Germline assignment: CDR1 MNHEY and CDR2 SVGEGT. The CDR3 is 16 residues long. Unmatched junction bases numbered 11, after V lost 6 bases and J lost 3 bases. CDR3 protein: CASSRPAGTGVYEQYF. The CDR3 region has the DNA TGTGCCAGCAGCCGCCCTGCCGGGACAGGGGTCTACGAGCAGTACTTC.

This clone was seen only a few times. The chain couples TRBV9 to TRBJ1-6; D is unclear. Germline values: CDR1 SGDLS, CDR2 YYNGEE. V shed 3 bases and J shed 14 bases, with 12 bases lying between them. The CDR3 is made up of 12 amino acids. The CDR3, as DNA: TGTGCCAGCAGCGCATACGGAGGCTCCCTCCACTTT. It specifies CASSAYGGSLHF.